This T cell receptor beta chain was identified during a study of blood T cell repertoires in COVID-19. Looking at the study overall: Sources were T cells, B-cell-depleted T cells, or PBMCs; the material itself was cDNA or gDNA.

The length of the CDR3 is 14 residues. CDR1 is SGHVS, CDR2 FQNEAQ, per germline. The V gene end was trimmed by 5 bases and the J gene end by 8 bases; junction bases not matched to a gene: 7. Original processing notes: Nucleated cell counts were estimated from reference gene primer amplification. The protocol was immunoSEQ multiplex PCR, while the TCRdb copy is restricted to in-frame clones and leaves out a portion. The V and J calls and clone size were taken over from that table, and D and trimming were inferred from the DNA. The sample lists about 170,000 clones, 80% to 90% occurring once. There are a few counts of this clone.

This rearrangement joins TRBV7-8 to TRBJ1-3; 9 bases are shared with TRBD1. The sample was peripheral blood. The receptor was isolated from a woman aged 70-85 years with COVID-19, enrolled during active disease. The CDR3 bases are TGTGCCAGCAGCCACCGGGACAGGGAGGACACCATATATTTT. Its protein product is CASSHRDREDTIYF. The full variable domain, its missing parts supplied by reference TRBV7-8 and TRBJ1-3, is GAGVSQSPRYKVAKRGQDVALRCDPISGHVSLFWYQQALGQGPEFLTYFQNEAQLDKSGLPSDRFFAERPEGSVSTLKIQRTQQEDSAVYLCASSHRDREDTIYFGEGSWLTVV.